One sample yielded the 4 T cell receptor beta chains listed below, sequenced in a study of identical twins. TCRdb reprocessed the 5' RACE reads via MiXCR and lists one record per CDR3 protein. The sample includes 1.5 million to 2 million distinct CDR3 sequences, about 32% seen only once; the top ten take 0.25% to 0.3%. What was sequenced was cord blood. The receptor set was obtained from a newborn girl in good health.

This clonotype was seen a single time. The V gene is TRBV3-1, the J gene TRBJ2-5; 9 positions agree with TRBD2. Germline lookup yields CDR1 LGHDT and CDR2 YNNKEL (reference sequence). The CDR3 is made up of 18 amino acids. J gave up 11 bases and V 3 bases, and 22 bases lay outside the gene matches. The CDR3 region is CASSHQWREGVTYNEQYF. CDR3 nucleotide sequence: TGTGCCAGCAGCCATCAGTGGCGGGAGGGCGTCACCTACAATGAGCAGTACTTC.

This clonotype was counted a few times. A read error is possible here, since a much larger clone lies one base away. The V gene is TRBV12-3 or TRBV12-4, the J gene TRBJ1-1; 7 bases align to TRBD1. The CDR3 has 13 residues. V lost 6 bases to trimming and J lost 5 bases; unmatched junction nucleotides: 6. This CDR3 is CASSPTGKTEAFF. DNA for the CDR3: TGTGCCAGCAGCCCGACAGGGAAAACTGAAGCTTTCTTT.

This clonotype has more than one count but fewer than ten. The chain has TRBV15 and TRBJ1-6, with D hard to call. Trimming cost V 3 bases and J 7 bases, with 10 bases left between them. The CDR3 totals 14 residues. The germline V gene encodes CDR1 LNHNV and CDR2 YYDKDF (reference sequence). CDR3 protein: CATSSRGRNSPLHF. The CDR3 nucleotides read TGTGCCACCAGCAGCCGCGGACGGAATTCACCCCTCCACTTT.

This clonotype was counted only a few times. The chain uses TRBV14 and TRBJ2-5, with D unclear. The CDR3 covers 14 residues. Trimming cost V 1 base and J 0 bases, with 6 bases left between them. Germline assignment: CDR1 SGHDN and CDR2 FVKESK. In DNA form, the CDR3 reads TGTGCCAGCAGCCAAGCAATGGACCAAGAGACCCAGTACTTC. Protein product: CASSQAMDQETQYF.